The next 28 T cell receptor beta chains were all read from a single sample in a study of shared clonotypes between healthy human individuals. Clones were read by immunoSEQ multiplex PCR, and TCRdb kept only the in-frame ones, dropping some. This sample carries 300,000 to 400,000 clones, around 74% of them seen once, and the ten largest clones take 10%. The sequenced sample was memory CD4+ T cells sorted from blood. The subset was: CD45RA-negative fraction. Receptors were obtained from a man aged 25-40 years in good health.

The V gene is TRBV18, the J gene TRBJ1-4; D not resolved. The CDR3 is 14 amino acids. Germline V gene data show CDR1 as KGHSH and CDR2 as LQKENI. Trimming shortened V by 3 bases and J by 10 bases, and 15 bases separated the two germline ends. CDR3 sequence (DNA): TGTGCCAGCTCACCGGAGTCGGCGAACGGAAAACTGTTTTTT. Translation gives CASSPESANGKLFF.

This clone was seen a handful of times. The rearrangement links TRBV7-9 to TRBJ2-1; D is uncertain. Trimming removed 1 base at V and 8 bases at J, with 6 bases between. Germline CDR1 and CDR2: SEHNR and FQNEAQ (reference sequence). The CDR3 is 12 residues long. This CDR3 reads CASSLVGYEQFF. The CDR3 bases are TGTGCCAGCAGCTTAGTAGGGTATGAGCAGTTCTTC. The entire variable domain, with the rest obtained from reference TRBV7-9 and TRBJ2-1, is as follows: DTGVSQNPRHKITKRGQNVTFRCDPISEHNRLYWYRQTLGQGPEFLTYFQNEAQLEKSRLLSDRFSAERPKGSFSTLEIQRTEQGDSAMYLCASSLVGYEQFFGPGTRLTVL.

The chain combines TRBV5-1 with TRBJ1-2, with unresolved D. Trimming stripped 0 bases from V and 8 bases from J, with 11 bases between. The germline CDR1 and CDR2 sequences are SGHRS and YFSETQ. CDR3 size: 13 residues. DNA of the CDR3: TGCGCCAGCAGCTTGGACGTGGAAAAGGGCTACACCTTC. Protein sequence: CASSLDVEKGYTF.

V and J are TRBV5-1 and TRBJ1-1, with D possibly being TRBD1 (5 bases). V gave up 6 bases and J gave up 0 bases, with 12 bases separating them. From germline, CDR1 is SGHRS and CDR2 YFSETQ. This CDR3 comprises 14 residues. In nucleotides, the CDR3 is TGCGCCAGCACTCCAGGGAGCCTGAACACTGAAGCTTTCTTT. Translating it yields CASTPGSLNTEAFF.

The genes are TRBV14 and TRBJ2-7; 10 bases agree with TRBD1. This CDR3 region has 16 residues. Trimming cost V 1 base and J 1 base; bases outside gene matches: 4. The germline gives CDR1 SGHDN, CDR2 FVKESK. DNA of the CDR3: TGTGCCAGCAGCCAAGCCCTGGGACAGGGGTCCTACGAGCAGTACTTC. This encodes CASSQALGQGSYEQYF.

The sample holds one count of this clone. The chain recombines TRBV11-3 with TRBJ1-1; D remains ambiguous. The CDR3 is 13 amino acids. Germline CDR1 is SGHNT and CDR2 is YENEEA. The V end lost 5 bases, the J end lost 6 bases, and 13 bases lay between the germline ends. CDR3 DNA sequence: TGTGCCAGCAGCCCACGAGATGAGGCTGAAGCTTTCTTT. Translation: CASSPRDEAEAFF.

The chain joins TRBV5-1 to TRBJ2-3, with D hard to call. V shed 0 bases and J shed 1 base, with 9 bases lying between them. The germline V gene has CDR1 SGHRS and CDR2 YFSETQ. This CDR3 is built from 15 residues. The CDR3 DNA follows: TGCGCCAGCAGCTTGGGACCCCAGGGCACAGATACGCAGTATTTT. It codes for CASSLGPQGTDTQYF.

The chain joins TRBV28 to TRBJ1-5, with D maybe TRBD1 (6 bases). The CDR3 has 16 amino acids. V was pared by 5 bases and J by 6 bases, with 20 bases between. From germline, CDR1 is MDHEN and CDR2 SYDVKM. The chain's CDR3 is CASSIRDILSAQPQHF. CDR3 sequence (DNA): TGTGCCAGCAGTATACGGGACATACTTTCTGCTCAGCCCCAGCATTTT.

The V call is TRBV29-1, the J call TRBJ2-1; D may be TRBD2 (6 bases). The CDR3 is 12 amino acids. Germline CDR1 reads SQVTM; CDR2 reads ANQGSEA. Trimming removed 3 bases at V and 10 bases at J, with 13 bases between. The CDR3 coding sequence is TGCAGCGTTGAGCTCCTAGCGACAGAGCAGTTCTTC. This gives the protein CSVELLATEQFF.

The chain has TRBV18 and TRBJ2-7; TRBD1 or TRBD2 may be the D gene (6 bases each). In germline, CDR1 is KGHSH, CDR2 LQKENI. The CDR3 is made up of 16 amino acids. V was cut by 2 bases and J by 4 bases, with 18 bases left in between. The CDR3 bases are TGTGCCAGCTCACCAAGCCTCACGGGGGCGCGTTACGAGCAGTACTTC. Protein product: CASSPSLTGARYEQYF.

This clone was observed a handful of times. The gene calls are TRBV28 and TRBJ1-3, with D hard to call. This CDR3 is built from 14 residues. CDR1 and CDR2 (germline): MDHEN, SYDVKM. V was trimmed by 10 bases and J by 2 bases, leaving 15 bases between them. The CDR3 DNA is TGTGCCATTACCGAAGCTCGGACTGGAAACACCATATATTTT. It codes for CAITEARTGNTIYF.

This chain uses TRBV5-1 with TRBJ2-1, with 11 bases fitting TRBD2. V lost 5 bases, J lost 4 bases, and 5 bases stayed unmatched. The CDR3 is 15 amino acids. The germline gives CDR1 SGHRS, CDR2 YFSETQ. The CDR3: CASRAGTSGYNEQFF. The CDR3 bases are TGCGCCAGCAGAGCCGGGACTAGCGGATACAATGAGCAGTTCTTC. The entire variable domain, with the rest obtained from reference TRBV5-1 and TRBJ2-1, is as follows: KAGVTQTPRYLIKTRGQQVTLSCSPISGHRSVSWYQQTPGQGLQFLFEYFSETQRNKGNFPGRFSGRQFSNSRSEMNVSTLELGDSALYLCASRAGTSGYNEQFFGPGTRLTVL.

This rearrangement joins TRBV5-4 to TRBJ2-1; TRBD2 agrees at 8 bases. CDR1 and CDR2 from the germline V gene are SGHNT and YYREEE (reference sequence). The J segment lost 6 bases and the V segment lost 4 bases, leaving 9 bases of the junction unmatched. The CDR3 extends over 15 amino acids. CDR3: CASSDPKREINEQFF. The CDR3, as DNA: TGTGCCAGCAGCGACCCCAAGCGGGAGATCAATGAGCAGTTCTTC.

J is TRBJ1-1 and V is TRBV25-1, with D unresolved. Germline values: CDR1 MGHDK, CDR2 SYGVNS. The CDR3 is made up of 13 amino acids. The V end lost 6 bases, the J end lost 7 bases, and 15 bases lay between the germline ends. The CDR3 DNA reads TGTGCCAGCAGCCGGACCCCCGGGGATGAAGCTTTCTTT. Encoded protein: CASSRTPGDEAFF.

The chain has TRBV9 and TRBJ2-6, with D perhaps matching TRBD2 (6 bases). Germline V gives CDR1 SGDLS, CDR2 YYNGEE. The CDR3 totals 14 residues. The ends were cut back, 0 bases at V and 7 bases at J, with 8 bases in the middle. The DNA of the CDR3 is TGTGCCAGCAGCGTAGAGGGACTTGCCAACGTCCTGACTTTC. Protein sequence: CASSVEGLANVLTF.

This chain connects TRBV19 to TRBJ2-7, with D possibly called TRBD1 or TRBD2 (6 bases each). The ends were cut back, 3 bases at V and 2 bases at J, with 17 bases in the middle. The germline gives CDR1 LNHDA, CDR2 SQIVND (reference sequence). The CDR3 covers 16 residues. The CDR3 coding sequence is TGTGCCAGTAGTATCGGGGGCGGGACACAACCCTACGAGCAGTACTTC. It specifies CASSIGGGTQPYEQYF.

Ten or more counts support this clone. The CDR3 reads CASSVEPGLATQYF. For the CDR3, the DNA is TGTGCCAGCAGCGTAGAGCCGGGCTTAGCTACGCAGTATTTT. V gene TRBV9 combines with J gene TRBJ2-3; D remains unclear. Trimming took 0 bases from V and 8 from J, leaving 13 bases between them. This CDR3 spans 14 amino acids. CDR1 is SGDLS and CDR2 is YYNGEE in the germline V gene. Filled out from reference TRBV9 and TRBJ2-3, the complete variable domain reads DSGVTQTPKHLITATGQRVTLRCSPRSGDLSVYWYQQSLDQGLQFLIQYYNGEERAKGNILERFSAQQFPDLHSELNLSSLELGDSALYFCASSVEPGLATQYFGPGTRLTVL.

This chain links TRBV10-3 with TRBJ2-6; D not resolved. The V and J ends lost 2 bases and 0 bases respectively, with 5 bases between them. The CDR3 length is 15 residues. The germline gives CDR1 ENHRY, CDR2 SYGVKD. CDR3 sequence (DNA): TGTGCCATCAGTGAGGAGTTCTCTGGGGCCAACGTCCTGACTTTC. The encoded protein is CAISEEFSGANVLTF.

With respect to this clone: A far larger clone is a single base away, which makes a read error likely. V and J are TRBV10-3 and TRBJ1-5; no firm D call. The CDR3 consists of 14 residues. The germline CDR1 and CDR2 sequences are ENHRY and SYGVKD. V lost 8 bases and J lost 4, with 15 bases in between. For the CDR3, the DNA is TGTGCCATCGGGAGTGGGCAGAGTAATCAGCCCCAGCATTTT. Protein sequence: CAIGSGQSNQPQHF.

This clone appeared a few times. The chain combines TRBV5-4 with TRBJ2-5; 12 nucleotides agree with TRBD1. In germline, CDR1 is SGHNT, CDR2 YYREEE (reference sequence). The V gene end was trimmed by 5 bases and the J gene end by 0 bases; junction bases not matched to a gene: 5. The CDR3 extends over 16 amino acids. CDR3: CASSSWDRGHQETQYF. The CDR3 region has the DNA TGTGCCAGCAGTTCCTGGGACAGGGGGCACCAAGAGACCCAGTACTTC.

The V and J genes are TRBV7-9 and TRBJ2-7; the D is unclear. The CDR3 runs to 13 residues. Germline values: CDR1 SEHNR, CDR2 FQNEAQ (reference sequence). V lost 5 bases and J lost 5, with 13 bases in between. The CDR3 is CASSANLENEQYF. CDR3 sequence (DNA): TGTGCCAGCAGCGCCAATCTAGAGAACGAGCAGTACTTC.

The chain is built from TRBV10-2 and TRBJ2-7; 8 positions agree with TRBD1. The V and J ends lost 3 bases and 0 bases, in that order; junction bases with no gene match: 7. Germline V gives CDR1 WSHSY, CDR2 SAAADI. This CDR3 is built from 16 residues. CDR3 in DNA: TGCGCCAGCAGTGACCCCGGGACAGGATCCTCCTACGAGCAGTACTTC. Encoded protein: CASSDPGTGSSYEQYF.

This clone turned up a few times. Other DNA sequences in the sample encode the same CDR3. The chain has TRBV18 and TRBJ2-7; 10 nucleotides match TRBD1. V gave up 2 bases and J gave up 3 bases; unmatched junction bases: 1. CDR3 length: 14 amino acids. Germline V lookup: CDR1 KGHSH, CDR2 LQKENI. For the CDR3, the DNA is TGTGCCAGCTCACCAGGGACAGGGGACTACGAGCAGTACTTC. Translating gives CASSPGTGDYEQYF.

The CDR3 DNA follows: TGTGCCAGCAGGGACCAGGGGGATACGCAGTATTTT. Amino acids: CASRDQGDTQYF. The chain recombines TRBV28 with TRBJ2-3; D perhaps matches TRBD1 (6 bases). Deletions cut 6 bases from V and 6 bases from J, with 10 bases between. The CDR3 runs 12 residues. Germline lookup yields CDR1 MDHEN and CDR2 SYDVKM.

The gene calls are TRBV5-1 and TRBJ2-3; 11 nucleotides agree with TRBD1. This CDR3 contains 18 residues. Germline V gives CDR1 SGHRS, CDR2 YFSETQ. After removal of 4 bases from V and 2 bases from J, the junction contained 12 bases not matched to a gene. CDR3 residues: CASSNRDRGVVNTDTQYF. In nucleotides, the CDR3 is TGCGCCAGCAGCAACCGGGACAGGGGGGTAGTGAACACAGATACGCAGTATTTT.

For the CDR3, the DNA is TGTGCCACCAGCACCAGACCAGGAGGGGAGGAGTACTTC. Translated, it gives CATSTRPGGEEYF. The gene calls are TRBV15 and TRBJ2-7, with D perhaps TRBD2 (6 bases). Germline V gene sequence: CDR1 LNHNV, CDR2 YYDKDF (reference sequence). V was clipped by 4 bases and J by 11 bases, with 18 bases between them. This CDR3 has 13 amino acids. Drawing the rest from reference TRBV15 and TRBJ2-7, the complete variable domain is DAMVIQNPRYQVTQFGKPVTLSCSQTLNHNVMYWYQQKSSQAPKLLFHYYDKDFNNEADTPDNFQSRRPNTSFCFLDIRSPGLGDTAMYLCATSTRPGGEEYFGPGTRLTVT.

This chain uses TRBV6-6 with TRBJ2-7, with D perhaps matching TRBD1 (6 bases). The length of the CDR3 is 11 residues. CDR1 MNHNY and CDR2 SVGAGI come from the germline V gene (reference sequence). Trimming cost V 6 bases and J 8 bases, with 11 bases left between them. The CDR3 nucleotides read TGTGCCAGCAGAATCAGGGGACAGCAGTACTTC. Its translation: CASRIRGQQYF.

The table lists this clone with a count of one. The rearrangement joins TRBV11-2 to TRBJ2-3, with 8 bases lining up with TRBD2. This CDR3 has 15 amino acids. V lost 6 bases, J lost 5 bases, and 10 bases stayed unmatched. Germline V lookup: CDR1 SGHAT, CDR2 FQNNGV. The CDR3 coding sequence is TGTGCCAGCAGGTCTCAGCGGGAGAGTGAAGATACGCAGTATTTT. Its translation: CASRSQRESEDTQYF.